These 8 T cell receptor beta chains share one sample of origin, sequenced in a study of T-cell reconstitution after alpha-beta-depleted transplantation in children. As it was prepared, the TCRbeta library received unique molecular identifiers. In TCRdb, the PCR reads were re-called with MiXCR into one record per CDR3 protein. The data contain more than 200,000 distinct CDR3 sequences, about 8.2% of them seen just once; the ten biggest clones take up roughly 36%. This sample comprised PBMCs, mostly from graft donor cells, obtained 360 days after TCRalphabeta/CD19-depleted stem cell transplant. These TCRs come from a male patient aged 2-10 years who had a stem cell transplant for acute myeloid leukemia, so the T cells may come from the graft donor.

This clonotype was seen a handful of times. The rearrangement uses TRBV24-1 and TRBJ2-2; D is perhaps TRBD1 or TRBD2 (5 bases each). The germline gives CDR1 KGHDR, CDR2 SFDVKD. Trimming stripped 3 bases from V and 1 base from J, with 5 bases between. This CDR3 spans 14 amino acids. The chain's CDR3 is CATSDGGNTGELFF. The CDR3 DNA reads as TGTGCCACCAGTGATGGGGGGAACACCGGGGAGCTGTTTTTT.

This clonotype was detected only a few times. The chain joins TRBV7-9 to TRBJ2-7; tentative D call: TRBD2 (5 bases). The CDR3 length is 12 residues. Trimming stripped 1 base from V and 7 bases from J, with 8 bases between. CDR1 is SEHNR and CDR2 is FQNEAQ in the germline V gene (reference sequence). The CDR3 coding sequence is TGTGCCAGCAGCTTAGATTGGACTGAGCAGTACTTC. Encoded protein: CASSLDWTEQYF.

In this sample, this clonotype turned up many times. This chain uses TRBV5-1 with TRBJ2-5; 8 bases match TRBD2. This CDR3 has 15 residues. Per germline, CDR1 SGHRS and CDR2 YFSETQ. The V segment lost 0 bases and the J segment 10 bases; nucleotides outside the gene matches: 11. CDR3 coding DNA: TGCGCCAGCAGCTTGGGTAATAGCGGGGCAACCTTCCAGTACTTC. Translating it yields CASSLGNSGATFQYF. The full variable domain, its missing parts supplied by reference TRBV5-1 and TRBJ2-5, is KAGVTQTPRYLIKTRGQQVTLSCSPISGHRSVSWYQQTPGQGLQFLFEYFSETQRNKGNFPGRFSGRQFSNSRSEMNVSTLELGDSALYLCASSLGNSGATFQYFGPGTRLLVL.

This clonotype was observed at least ten times. The chain couples TRBV5-1 to TRBJ2-5; D gene ambiguous. V dropped 3 bases and J dropped 9 bases, with 15 bases sitting between them. The CDR3 has 13 residues. CDR1 is SGHRS and CDR2 is YFSETQ in the germline V gene. The chain's CDR3 is CASSSIPLVPQYF. The DNA for the CDR3 is TGCGCCAGCAGCTCCATCCCTCTTGTGCCCCAGTACTTC.

This chain uses TRBV20-1 with TRBJ2-7; D is unresolved. Germline values: CDR1 DFQATT, CDR2 SNEGSKA (reference sequence). V was cut by 3 bases and J by 5 bases, with 14 bases left in between. The CDR3 sequence is 13 residues long. CDR3 DNA sequence: TGCAGTGCTAGCCCCGGGCGCGAGAACGAGCAGTACTTC. Its protein product is CSASPGRENEQYF.

This clonotype was detected ten times or more. The chain is built from TRBV20-1 and TRBJ2-7; 7 bases match TRBD1. Germline CDR1 and CDR2: DFQATT and SNEGSKA (reference sequence). This CDR3 spans 12 amino acids. CDR3 in amino acids: CSARQGHREQYF. In nucleotides, the CDR3 is TGCAGCGCAAGACAGGGACATCGGGAGCAGTACTTC.

This clonotype was seen only a few times. The genes are TRBV29-1 and TRBJ2-3; 11 nucleotides match TRBD2. The CDR3 extends over 14 amino acids. Losses at the gene ends were 5 bases for V and 6 bases for J; bases not matched to a gene: 7. CDR1 SQVTM and CDR2 ANQGSEA come from the germline V gene. CDR3 DNA: TGCAGCGTTTCTGCTAGCGGGGGGCGGGATACGCAGTATTTT. This sequence encodes CSVSASGGRDTQYF.

The chain recombines TRBV20-1 with TRBJ2-3; 7 positions agree with TRBD1. CDR3 length: 16 residues. CDR1 and CDR2 from the germline V gene are DFQATT and SNEGSKA (reference sequence). With 0 bases clipped from V and 4 bases from J, the junction kept 10 bases outside the gene matches. As DNA, the CDR3 is TGCAGTGCTAGAGACCTACCACAGGGGTTCCCAGATACGCAGTATTTT. Translation gives CSARDLPQGFPDTQYF.